The clone carrying this TCR beta chain was detected only a few times. V lost 5 bases and J lost 6; bases outside the gene matches: 15. Germline V gives CDR1 ENHRY, CDR2 SYGVKD. The CDR3 sequence is 16 residues long. TCRdb reprocessed the RT-PCR reads with MiXCR, giving one entry per CDR3 protein. The sample holds almost 700,000 distinct CDR3 sequences, approximately 15% seen once. The specimen sequenced was memory CD4+ T cells from blood. The chain employs TRBV10-3 and TRBJ1-2; 7 bases align to TRBD1. The receptor comes from a female donor in good health, serving as a healthy control. CDR3 amino acids: CAISPKRDSTGDGYTF. In DNA form, the CDR3 reads TGTGCCATCAGTCCAAAAAGGGACAGTACAGGGGATGGCTACACCTTC.